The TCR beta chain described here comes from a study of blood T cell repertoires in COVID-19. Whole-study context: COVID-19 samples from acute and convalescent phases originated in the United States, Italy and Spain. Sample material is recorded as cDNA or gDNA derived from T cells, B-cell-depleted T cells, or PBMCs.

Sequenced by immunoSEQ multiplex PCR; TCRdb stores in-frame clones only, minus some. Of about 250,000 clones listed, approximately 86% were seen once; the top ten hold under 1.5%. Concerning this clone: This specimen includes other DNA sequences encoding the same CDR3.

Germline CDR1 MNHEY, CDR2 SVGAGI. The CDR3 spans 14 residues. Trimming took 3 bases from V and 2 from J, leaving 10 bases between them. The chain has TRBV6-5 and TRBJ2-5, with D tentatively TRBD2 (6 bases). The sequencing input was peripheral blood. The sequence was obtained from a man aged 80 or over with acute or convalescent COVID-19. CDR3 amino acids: CASSYSGGQETQYF. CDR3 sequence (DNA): TGTGCCAGCAGTTATTCAGGAGGGCAAGAGACCCAGTACTTC.